The 5 T cell receptor beta chains listed next were all sequenced from one sample in a study of T cell responses to AZD1222 COVID-19 vaccine. Clones were read by immunoSEQ multiplex PCR, and TCRdb kept only the in-frame ones, dropping some. The table has about 60,000 clones, approximately 80% seen once. The starting material was peripheral blood, obtained 28 days after the second AZD1222 dose. These receptors were collected from an adult who received the AZD1222 COVID-19 vaccine.

This rearrangement joins TRBV29-1 to TRBJ2-1; no clear D. Deletions cut 0 bases from V and 4 bases from J, with 1 base between. Germline V lookup: CDR1 SQVTM, CDR2 ANQGSEA. The length of the CDR3 is 11 residues. This CDR3 is CSVEDYNEQFF. The DNA of the CDR3 is TGCAGCGTTGAAGATTACAATGAGCAGTTCTTC.

This sequence joins TRBV20-1 and TRBJ2-3, with D unclear. The V end was cut by 3 bases, the J end by 5 bases, with 9 bases between. The CDR3 consists of 12 residues. Germline values: CDR1 DFQATT, CDR2 SNEGSKA (reference sequence). CDR3 in DNA: TGCAGTGCTAGTTGGGTGGGAGATACGCAGTATTTT. Translating gives CSASWVGDTQYF.

The rearrangement joins TRBV2 to TRBJ1-4; D unclear. This CDR3 has 14 residues. Trimming took 7 bases from V and 4 from J, leaving 13 bases between them. CDR1 and CDR2 from the germline V gene are SNHLY and FYNNEI. Here the CDR3 reads CASKLSRSNEKLFF. The CDR3 DNA reads as TGTGCCAGCAAGCTCTCGAGGAGTAATGAAAAACTGTTTTTT.

The chain couples TRBV2 to TRBJ2-7; 7 nucleotides line up with TRBD1. Germline CDR1 and CDR2: SNHLY and FYNNEI. This CDR3 is built from 13 residues. J lost 1 base, V lost 7 bases, and 4 bases had no gene match. The chain's CDR3 is CASNPGQSYEQYF. CDR3 DNA sequence: TGTGCCAGCAACCCGGGACAGTCCTACGAGCAGTACTTC.

The chain combines TRBV30 with TRBJ1-3; maybe TRBD1 (6 bases). The CDR3 totals 13 residues. V shed 0 bases and J shed 9 bases, with 12 bases lying between them. CDR1 GTSNPN and CDR2 SVGIG come from the germline V gene (reference sequence). DNA for the CDR3: TGTGCCTGGAGTGTACGGGACAAGAGCACCATATATTTT. Residues: CAWSVRDKSTIYF.